This T cell receptor beta chain was sequenced during a study of blood T cell repertoires in COVID-19. Across the whole study: Italy, Spain and the United States were the sources of the convalescent and acute COVID-19 samples.

TCRdb's table, derived via immunoSEQ multiplex PCR, lists solely in-frame clones and lacks some. The sample includes more than 65,000 clones, 84% of them seen just once. Trimming cost V 6 bases and J 5 bases; bases outside gene matches: 11. The CDR3 has 17 residues. Germline V gives CDR1 LNHDA, CDR2 SQIVND (reference sequence). The chain couples TRBV19 to TRBJ2-6; TRBD2 matches 9 bases. The clonotype comes from a woman aged 50 to 60 with acute or convalescent COVID-19. The sequencing sample was made of peripheral blood. The DNA for the CDR3 is TGTGCCAGTAGACGCACTAGCGGGTGGAAATGGGCCAACGTCCTGACTTTC. Translation: CASRRTSGWKWANVLTF. Full variable domain (rest looked up from reference TRBV19 and TRBJ2-6): DGGITQSPKYLFRKEGQNVTLSCEQNLNHDAMYWYRQDPGQGLRLIYYSQIVNDFQKGDIAEGYSVSREKKESFPLTVTSAQKNPTAFYLCASRRTSGWKWANVLTFGAGSRLTVL.